This T cell receptor beta chain was profiled in a study of PD-1 blockade in classical Hodgkin lymphoma. The CDR3 covers 13 residues. CDR1 is SGHTA, CDR2 FQGNSA, per germline. V trimming: 8 bases; J trimming: 2 bases; junction bases outside the gene matches: 5. Findings and limits, study-wide: Repertoire differences have undefined causes, possibly disease activity or prior therapy.

Generated by immunoSEQ multiplex PCR, the TCRdb table keeps only in-frame clones and is missing some. This table has approximately 23,000 clones, roughly 90% appearing once. The count of this clone is one. Its target is unknown. As to time point: newly diagnosed, previously untreated cHL patient sample. It was by magnetic negative selection that CD4+ T cells were purified from thawed PBMCs. This TCR was recovered from a human donor with classical Hodgkin lymphoma. This chain joins TRBV7-2 and TRBJ2-7; 8 bases align to TRBD2. The sequencing input was CD4+ T cells from blood. The CDR3: CASGSGVPYEQYF. CDR3 nucleotide sequence: TGTGCCAGCGGTAGCGGGGTTCCCTACGAGCAGTACTTC.